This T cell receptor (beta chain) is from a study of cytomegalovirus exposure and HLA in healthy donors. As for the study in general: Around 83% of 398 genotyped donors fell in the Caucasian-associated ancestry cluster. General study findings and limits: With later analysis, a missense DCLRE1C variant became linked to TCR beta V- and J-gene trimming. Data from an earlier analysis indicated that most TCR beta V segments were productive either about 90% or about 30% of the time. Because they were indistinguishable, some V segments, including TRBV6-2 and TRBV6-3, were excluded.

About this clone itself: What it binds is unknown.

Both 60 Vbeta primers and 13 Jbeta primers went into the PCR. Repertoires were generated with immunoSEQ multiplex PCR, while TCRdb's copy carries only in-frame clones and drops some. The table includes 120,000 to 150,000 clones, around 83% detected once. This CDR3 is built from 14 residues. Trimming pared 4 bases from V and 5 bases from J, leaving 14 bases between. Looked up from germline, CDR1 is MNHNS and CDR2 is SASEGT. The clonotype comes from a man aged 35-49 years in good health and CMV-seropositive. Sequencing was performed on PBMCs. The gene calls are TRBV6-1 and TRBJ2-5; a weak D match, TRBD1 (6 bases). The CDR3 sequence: CASSVGHALETQYF. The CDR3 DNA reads TGTGCCAGCAGTGTGGGACACGCTCTTGAGACCCAGTACTTC.